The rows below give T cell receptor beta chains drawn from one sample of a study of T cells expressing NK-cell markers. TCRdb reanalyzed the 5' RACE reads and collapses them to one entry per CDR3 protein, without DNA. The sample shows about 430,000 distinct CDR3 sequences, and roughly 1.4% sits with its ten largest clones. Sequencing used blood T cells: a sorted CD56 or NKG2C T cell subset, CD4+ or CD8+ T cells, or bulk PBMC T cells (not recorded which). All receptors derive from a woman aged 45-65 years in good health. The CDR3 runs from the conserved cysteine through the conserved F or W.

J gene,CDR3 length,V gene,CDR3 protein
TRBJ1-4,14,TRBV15,CATSTGTVNEKLFF
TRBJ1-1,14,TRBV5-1,CASSLLMMNTEAFF
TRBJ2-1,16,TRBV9,CASSVVEAGPYNEQFF
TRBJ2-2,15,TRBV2,CASRGQGPRTGELFF
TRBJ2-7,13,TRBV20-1,CSAPRQGAYEQYF
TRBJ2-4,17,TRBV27,CASSWTSGPLAKNIQYF
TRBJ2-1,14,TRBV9,CASSAGLAGVEQFF
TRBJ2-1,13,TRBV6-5,CASIALNSNEQFF
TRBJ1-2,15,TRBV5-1,CASSATSDGTDGYTF
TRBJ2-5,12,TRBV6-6,CASSADGETQYF
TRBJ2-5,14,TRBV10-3,CAISVTGKGETQYF
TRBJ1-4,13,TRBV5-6,CASSPGRGEKLFF
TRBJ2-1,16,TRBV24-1,CATSEGTGRGYGEQFF
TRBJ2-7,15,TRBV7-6,CASSSTSGEGNEQYF
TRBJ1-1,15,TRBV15,CATSTHYEMGEGAFF
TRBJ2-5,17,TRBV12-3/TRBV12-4,CASSLALAREGQETQYF
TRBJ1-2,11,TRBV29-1,CSATTAVGYTF
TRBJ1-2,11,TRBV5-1,CASTSGVEYTF
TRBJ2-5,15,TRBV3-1,CASSRDRERKETQYF
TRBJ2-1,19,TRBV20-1,CSARDHWGTSGLREYEQFF
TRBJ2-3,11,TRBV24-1,CATSRADTQYF
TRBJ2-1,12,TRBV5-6,CASSRPENEQFF
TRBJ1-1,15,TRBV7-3,CASSLGGLMNTEAFF